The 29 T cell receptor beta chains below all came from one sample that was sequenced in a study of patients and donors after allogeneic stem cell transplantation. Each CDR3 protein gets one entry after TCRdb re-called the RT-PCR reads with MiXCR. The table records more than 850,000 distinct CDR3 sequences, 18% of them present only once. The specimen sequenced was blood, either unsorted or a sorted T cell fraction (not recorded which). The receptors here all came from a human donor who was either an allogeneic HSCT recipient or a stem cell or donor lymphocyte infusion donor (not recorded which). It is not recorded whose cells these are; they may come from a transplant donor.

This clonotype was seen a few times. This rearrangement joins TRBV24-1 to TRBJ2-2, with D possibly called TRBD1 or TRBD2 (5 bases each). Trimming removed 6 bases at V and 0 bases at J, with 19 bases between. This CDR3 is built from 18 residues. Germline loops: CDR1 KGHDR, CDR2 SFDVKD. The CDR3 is CATSPAPGADTNTGELFF. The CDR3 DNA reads TGTGCCACCAGTCCCGCCCCCGGGGCGGATACGAACACCGGGGAGCTGTTTTTT.

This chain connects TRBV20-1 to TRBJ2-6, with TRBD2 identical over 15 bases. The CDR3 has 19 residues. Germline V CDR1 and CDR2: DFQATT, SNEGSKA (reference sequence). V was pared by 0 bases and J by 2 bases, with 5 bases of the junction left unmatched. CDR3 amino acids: CSARDRGLAGGPGANVLTF. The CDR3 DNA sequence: TGCAGTGCTAGAGATCGTGGACTAGCGGGAGGGCCTGGGGCCAACGTCCTGACTTTC.

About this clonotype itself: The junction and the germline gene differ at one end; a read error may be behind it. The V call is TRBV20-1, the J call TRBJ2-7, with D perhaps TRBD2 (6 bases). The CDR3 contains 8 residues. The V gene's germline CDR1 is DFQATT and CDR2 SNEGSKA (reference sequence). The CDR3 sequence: CSATGGNF. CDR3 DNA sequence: TGCAGTGCTACCGGGGGAAACTTC.

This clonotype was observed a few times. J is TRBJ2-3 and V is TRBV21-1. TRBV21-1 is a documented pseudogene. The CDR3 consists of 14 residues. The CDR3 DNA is TGTGCCAGCAGCCACCAAATAGGAACAGATACGCAGTATTTT. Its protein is CASSHQIGTDTQYF.

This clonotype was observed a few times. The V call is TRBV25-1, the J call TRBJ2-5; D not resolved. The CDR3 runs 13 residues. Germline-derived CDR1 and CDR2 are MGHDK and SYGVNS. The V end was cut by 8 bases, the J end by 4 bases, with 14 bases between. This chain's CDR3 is CASGRPEVETQYF. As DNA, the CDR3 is TGTGCCAGCGGTAGACCCGAAGTAGAGACCCAGTACTTC.

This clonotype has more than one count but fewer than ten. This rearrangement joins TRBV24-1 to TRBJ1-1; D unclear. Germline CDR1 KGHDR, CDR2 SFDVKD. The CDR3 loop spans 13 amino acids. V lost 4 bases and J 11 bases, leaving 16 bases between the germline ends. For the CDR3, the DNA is TGTGCCACCAGTGACCCCTATACCCCCGTGGCTTTCTTT. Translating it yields CATSDPYTPVAFF.

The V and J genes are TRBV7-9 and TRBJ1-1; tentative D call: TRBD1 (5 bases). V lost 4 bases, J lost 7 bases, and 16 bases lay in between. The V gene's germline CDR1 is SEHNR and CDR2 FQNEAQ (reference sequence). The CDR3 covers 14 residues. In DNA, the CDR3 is TGTGCCAGCAGCTCCCTCGAGGGGCATCTTGAAGCTTTCTTT. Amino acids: CASSSLEGHLEAFF.

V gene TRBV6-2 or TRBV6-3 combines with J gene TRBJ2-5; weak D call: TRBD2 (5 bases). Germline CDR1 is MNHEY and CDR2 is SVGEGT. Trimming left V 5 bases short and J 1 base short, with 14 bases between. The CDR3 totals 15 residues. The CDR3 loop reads CASSTPTSPQETQYF. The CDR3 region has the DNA TGTGCCAGCAGTACCCCCACTAGTCCCCAAGAGACCCAGTACTTC.

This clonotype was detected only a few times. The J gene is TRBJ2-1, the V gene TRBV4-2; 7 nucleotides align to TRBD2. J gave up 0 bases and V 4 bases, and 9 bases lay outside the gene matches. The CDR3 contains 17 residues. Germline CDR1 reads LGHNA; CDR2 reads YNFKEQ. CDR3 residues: CASSRGKSGASYNEQFF. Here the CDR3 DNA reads TGTGCCAGCAGCCGAGGAAAAAGCGGGGCCTCCTACAATGAGCAGTTCTTC.

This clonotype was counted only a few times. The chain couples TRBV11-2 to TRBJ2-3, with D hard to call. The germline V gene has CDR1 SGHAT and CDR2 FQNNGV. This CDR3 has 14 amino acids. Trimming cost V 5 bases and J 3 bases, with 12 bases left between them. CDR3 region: CASSLHKSTDTQYF. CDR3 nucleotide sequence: TGTGCCAGCAGCCTCCACAAGTCAACAGATACGCAGTATTTT.

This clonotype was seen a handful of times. CDR3 protein: CASSIKADRGRGTQYF. The CDR3 DNA is TGTGCCAGTAGTATAAAAGCGGACAGGGGGCGTGGGACCCAGTACTTC. The chain uses TRBV19 and TRBJ2-5; 11 bases match TRBD1. V lost 2 bases to trimming and J lost 7 bases; unmatched junction nucleotides: 9. The CDR3 totals 16 residues. The germline V gene encodes CDR1 LNHDA and CDR2 SQIVND (reference sequence).

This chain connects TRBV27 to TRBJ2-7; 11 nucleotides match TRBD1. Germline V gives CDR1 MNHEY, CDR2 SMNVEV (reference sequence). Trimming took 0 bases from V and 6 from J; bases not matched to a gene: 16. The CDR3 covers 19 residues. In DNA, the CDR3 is TGTGCCAGCAGTTTATCTCACACTACCCGAGGGACAGGGGGAGGCGAGCAGTACTTC. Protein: CASSLSHTTRGTGGGEQYF.

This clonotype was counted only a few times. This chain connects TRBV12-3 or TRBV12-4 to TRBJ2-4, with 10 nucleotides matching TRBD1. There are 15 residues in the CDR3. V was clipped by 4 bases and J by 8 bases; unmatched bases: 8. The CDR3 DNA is TGTGCCAGCAGTTACGGGACAGGGGAGGTGGACATTCAGTACTTC. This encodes CASSYGTGEVDIQYF.

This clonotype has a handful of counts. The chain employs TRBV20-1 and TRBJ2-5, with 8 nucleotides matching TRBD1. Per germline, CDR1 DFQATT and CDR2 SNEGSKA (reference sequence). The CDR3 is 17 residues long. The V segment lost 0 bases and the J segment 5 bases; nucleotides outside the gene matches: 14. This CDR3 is CSARDRRRGLLGETQYF. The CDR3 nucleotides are TGCAGTGCTAGAGATCGGCGCAGGGGGCTGTTGGGGGAGACCCAGTACTTC.

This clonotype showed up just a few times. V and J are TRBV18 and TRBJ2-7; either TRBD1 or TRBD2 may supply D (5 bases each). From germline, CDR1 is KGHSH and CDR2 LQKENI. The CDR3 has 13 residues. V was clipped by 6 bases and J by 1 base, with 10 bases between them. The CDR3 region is CASSPRESYEQYF. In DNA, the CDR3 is TGTGCCAGCTCCCCCAGGGAGTCCTACGAGCAGTACTTC. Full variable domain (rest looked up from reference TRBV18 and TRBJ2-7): NAGVMQNPRHLVRRRGQEARLRCSPMKGHSHVYWYRQLPEEGLKFMVYLQKENIIDESGMPKERFSAEFPKEGPSILRIQQVVRGDSAAYFCASSPRESYEQYFGPGTRLTVT.

The CDR3: CASSYMGQGNEQYF. CDR3 in DNA: TGTGCCAGCAGCTACATGGGACAGGGAAATGAGCAGTACTTC. The chain carries TRBV13 and TRBJ2-7; 9 bases match TRBD1. From germline, CDR1 is PRHDT and CDR2 FYEKMQ (reference sequence). The CDR3 extends over 14 amino acids. The junction had 8 bases not matched to a gene; V was cut back by 4 bases and J by 7 bases. Complete variable domain (other parts from reference TRBV13 and TRBJ2-7): AAGVIQSPRHLIKEKRETATLKCYPIPRHDTVYWYQQGPGQDPQFLISFYEKMQSDKGSIPDRFSAQQFSDYHSELNMSSLELGDSALYFCASSYMGQGNEQYFGPGTRLTVT.

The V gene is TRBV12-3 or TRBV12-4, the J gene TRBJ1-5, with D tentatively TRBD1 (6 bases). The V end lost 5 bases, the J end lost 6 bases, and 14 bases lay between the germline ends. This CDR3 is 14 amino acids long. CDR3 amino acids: CASSPWGGGQPQHF. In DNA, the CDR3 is TGTGCCAGCAGTCCTTGGGGGGGCGGTCAGCCCCAGCATTTT.

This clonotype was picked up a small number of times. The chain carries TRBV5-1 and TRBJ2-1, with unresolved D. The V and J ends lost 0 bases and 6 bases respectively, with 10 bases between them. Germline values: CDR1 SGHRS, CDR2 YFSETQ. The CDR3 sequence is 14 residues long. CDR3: CASSLVTWGNEQFF. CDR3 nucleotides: TGCGCCAGCAGCTTGGTTACATGGGGCAATGAGCAGTTCTTC. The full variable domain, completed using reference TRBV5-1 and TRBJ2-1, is KAGVTQTPRYLIKTRGQQVTLSCSPISGHRSVSWYQQTPGQGLQFLFEYFSETQRNKGNFPGRFSGRQFSNSRSEMNVSTLELGDSALYLCASSLVTWGNEQFFGPGTRLTVL.

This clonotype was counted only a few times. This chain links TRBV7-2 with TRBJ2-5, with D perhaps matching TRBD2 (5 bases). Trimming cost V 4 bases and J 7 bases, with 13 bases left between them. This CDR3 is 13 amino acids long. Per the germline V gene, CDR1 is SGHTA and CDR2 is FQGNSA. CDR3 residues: CASSYSGTMTQYF. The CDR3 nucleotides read TGTGCCAGCAGCTACAGCGGTACTATGACCCAGTACTTC.

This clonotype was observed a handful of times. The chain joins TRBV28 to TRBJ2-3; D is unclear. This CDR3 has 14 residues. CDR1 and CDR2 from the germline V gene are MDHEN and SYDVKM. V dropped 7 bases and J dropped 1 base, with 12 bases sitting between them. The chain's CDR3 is CASTLLTRTDTQYF. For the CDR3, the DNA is TGTGCCAGCACCCTTCTTACTCGCACAGATACGCAGTATTTT. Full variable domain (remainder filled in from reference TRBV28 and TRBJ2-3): DVKVTQSSRYLVKRTGEKVFLECVQDMDHENMFWYRQDPGLGLRLIYFSYDVKMKEKGDIPEGYSVSREKKERFSLILESASTNQTSMYLCASTLLTRTDTQYFGPGTRLTVL.

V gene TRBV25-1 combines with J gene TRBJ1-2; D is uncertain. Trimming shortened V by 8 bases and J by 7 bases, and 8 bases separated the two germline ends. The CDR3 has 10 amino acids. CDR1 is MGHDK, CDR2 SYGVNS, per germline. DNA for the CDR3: TGTGCCAGCGAGGGTTTTGGCTACACCTTC. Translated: CASEGFGYTF.

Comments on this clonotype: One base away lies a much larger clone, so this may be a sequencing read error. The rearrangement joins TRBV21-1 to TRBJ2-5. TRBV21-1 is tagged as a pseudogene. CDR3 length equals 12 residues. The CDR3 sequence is CAFRHEQETQYF. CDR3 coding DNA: TGTGCCTTCAGACATGAACAAGAGACCCAGTACTTC.

As DNA, the CDR3 is TGCAGTGCCCAGACTAGCGGGAGGGCCGATAGTGAGACCCAGTACTTC. Translated, it gives CSAQTSGRADSETQYF. V usage is TRBV20-1 and J usage is TRBJ2-5; 14 bases match TRBD2. J was trimmed by 5 bases and V by 6 bases; bases with no gene match: 11. The CDR3 length is 16 residues. Germline-derived CDR1 and CDR2 are DFQATT and SNEGSKA (reference sequence).

The CDR3 loop reads CASSLMNREGEQYF. In DNA form, the CDR3 reads TGTGCCAGCAGCTTGATGAACAGGGAAGGGGAGCAGTACTTC. The chain links TRBV7-9 to TRBJ2-7, with a possible D match to TRBD1 (6 bases). Germline V gene lookup returns CDR1 SEHNR and CDR2 FQNEAQ (reference sequence). V gave up 3 bases and J gave up 7 bases, with 16 bases separating them. The CDR3 covers 14 residues.

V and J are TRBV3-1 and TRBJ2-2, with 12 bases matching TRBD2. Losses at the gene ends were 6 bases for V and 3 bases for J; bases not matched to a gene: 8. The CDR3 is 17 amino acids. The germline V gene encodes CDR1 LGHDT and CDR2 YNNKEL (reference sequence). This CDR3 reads CASRRGLAGTHTGELFF. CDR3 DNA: TGTGCCAGCAGGCGTGGACTAGCGGGAACTCACACCGGGGAGCTGTTTTTT. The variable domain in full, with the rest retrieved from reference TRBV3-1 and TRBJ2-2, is DTAVSQTPKYLVTQMGNDKSIKCEQNLGHDTMYWYKQDSKKFLKIMFSYNNKELIINETVPNRFSPKSPDKAHLNLHINSLELGDSAVYFCASRRGLAGTHTGELFFGEGSRLTVL.

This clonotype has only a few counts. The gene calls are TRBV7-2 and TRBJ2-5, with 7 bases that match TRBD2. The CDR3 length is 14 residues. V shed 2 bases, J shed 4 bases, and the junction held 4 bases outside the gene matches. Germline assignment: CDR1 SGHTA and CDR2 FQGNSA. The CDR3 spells CASSLPGEGETQYF. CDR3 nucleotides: TGTGCCAGCAGCTTACCGGGGGAGGGAGAGACCCAGTACTTC.

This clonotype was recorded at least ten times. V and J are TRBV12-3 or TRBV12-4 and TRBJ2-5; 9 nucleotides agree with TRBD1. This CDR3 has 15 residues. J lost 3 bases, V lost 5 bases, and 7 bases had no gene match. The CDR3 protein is CASSPIGTGKETQYF. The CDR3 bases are TGTGCCAGCAGTCCAATCGGGACAGGGAAAGAGACCCAGTACTTC.

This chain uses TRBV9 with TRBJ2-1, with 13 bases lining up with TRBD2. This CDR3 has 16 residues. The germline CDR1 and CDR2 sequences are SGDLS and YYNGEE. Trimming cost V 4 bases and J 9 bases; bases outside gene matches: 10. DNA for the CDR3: TGTGCCAGCAGCCCATGGACTAGCGGGAGTAGAGGTGAGCAGTTCTTC. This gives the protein CASSPWTSGSRGEQFF. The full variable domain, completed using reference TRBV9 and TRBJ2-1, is DSGVTQTPKHLITATGQRVTLRCSPRSGDLSVYWYQQSLDQGLQFLIQYYNGEERAKGNILERFSAQQFPDLHSELNLSSLELGDSALYFCASSPWTSGSRGEQFFGPGTRLTVL.

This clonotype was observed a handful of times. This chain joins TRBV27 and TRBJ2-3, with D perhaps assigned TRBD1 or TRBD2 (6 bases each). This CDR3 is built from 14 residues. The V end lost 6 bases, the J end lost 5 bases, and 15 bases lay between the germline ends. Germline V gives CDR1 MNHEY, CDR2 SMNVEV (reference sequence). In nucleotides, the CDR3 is TGTGCCAGCAGGCGGTCCGGGGGCAGAGATACGCAGTATTTT. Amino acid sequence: CASRRSGGRDTQYF.